The sample holds one count of the clone carrying this TCR beta chain. As yet, its antigen is unknown. Treatment denoted: oral pan-JAK inhibitor, 5-10 mg twice daily. Researchers took lesional scalp punch biopsies and peripheral blood from people who were alopecia areata patients. The data stem from a study of CD8+ T cells in alopecia areata. Per the germline V gene, CDR1 is GTSNPN and CDR2 is SVGIG (reference sequence). V lost 7 bases and J 3 bases, leaving 12 bases between the germline ends. The CDR3 contains 13 residues. Following extraction, RNA underwent reverse transcription to cDNA, which served as the sequencing template. Sequencing was performed with immunoSEQ multiplex PCR; in TCRdb, only in-frame clones are kept and a portion is missing. The sample records approximately 130,000 clones, under 65% being singletons. Study outcomes and limitations: Patients showed less clear TCR sequence sharing than mice, possibly partly because of HLA diversity. Scalp sequencing captures resident alphabeta T cells of normal skin too.

The chain combines TRBV30 with TRBJ2-2, with D uncertain. This clonotype was obtained from a human donor with alopecia areata. The sequencing used CD4+ T cells sorted from blood, collected at week 4, from a patient treated with tofacitinib. This CDR3 reads CALAPPHTGELFF. CDR3 nucleotides: TGTGCCTTGGCCCCCCCCCACACCGGGGAGCTGTTTTTT.